This T cell receptor beta chain derives from a study of T cell repertoires in cytomegalovirus infection. Turning to the study itself: It was recently identified HLA-C-restricted and well-studied HLA-B-restricted CMV epitopes that the study used. Public TCR beta signatures provided an indication of both CMV infection and a matching HLA type. Study-level points and caveats: Ex vivo, HLA-C-restricted CMV-specific TCR beta clonotypes prevailed over the rest of the response.

A single record per CDR3 protein comes from TCRdb applying MiXCR to the reads. The profile shows 800,000 to 950,000 distinct CDR3 sequences, around a third of them singletons. The germline CDR1 and CDR2 sequences are SGHVS and FQNEAQ. The CDR3 is made up of 17 amino acids. As to this clonotype: Its specificity is not known. An end of the junction does not agree with germline; a read error may underlie this.

The receptor was isolated from a human donor in good health (CMV status not recorded). Some clones in this sample may be carry-over from other donors' samples. The rearrangement uses TRBV7-8 and TRBJ2-1, with 10 bases identical to TRBD2. The sequencing used cultured CD8+ T cells from PBMCs, collected from culture after CMV antigen stimulation. CDR3 sequence: CACRPSGGGPLYNEQFF. CDR3 sequence (DNA): TGTGCCTGCAGACCCAGCGGGGGGGGCCCGCTCTACAATGAGCAGTTCTTC.